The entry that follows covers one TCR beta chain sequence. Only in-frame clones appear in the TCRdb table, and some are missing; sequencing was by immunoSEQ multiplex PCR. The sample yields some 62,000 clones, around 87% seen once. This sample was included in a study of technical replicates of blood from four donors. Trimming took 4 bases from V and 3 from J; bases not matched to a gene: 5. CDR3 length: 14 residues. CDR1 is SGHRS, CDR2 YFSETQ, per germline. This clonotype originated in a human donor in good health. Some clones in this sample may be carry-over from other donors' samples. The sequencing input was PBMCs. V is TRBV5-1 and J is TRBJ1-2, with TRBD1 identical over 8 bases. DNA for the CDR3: TGCGCCAGCAGCCCCGCAGGGGGCGACTATGGCTACACCTTC. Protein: CASSPAGGDYGYTF.